The present TCR beta chain was sequenced within a study of cytomegalovirus exposure and HLA in healthy donors. Study-wide results and limits: The study recorded more than 150 TCR beta chains that were cytomegalovirus-associated. Both high specificity and high sensitivity reportedly marked the classifier's diagnosis of cytomegalovirus status. There were some public TCRs occurring in many donors, but most TCR sequences were rare.

Only in-frame clones appear in the TCRdb table, and some are missing; sequencing was by immunoSEQ multiplex PCR. The data contain 100,000 to 120,000 clones, about 94% of them singletons. The donors were members of the validation cohort comprising over a hundred subjects, separate from the approximately 630-subject first cohort. On this clone: Its specificity is not known.

The receptor was derived from a woman between 18 and 29 years old in good health and CMV-seronegative. The sequencing sample was made of PBMCs.

This CDR3 is CASGGPRGYTF. DNA of the CDR3: TGTGCCAGCGGTGGTCCCCGGGGCTACACCTTC. The chain is built from TRBV28 and TRBJ1-2; D call uncertain. The length of the CDR3 is 11 residues. The germline V and J ends were trimmed by 8 bases and 8 bases, with 12 bases remaining between them. Germline CDR1 and CDR2: MDHEN and SYDVKM.